The clone carrying this T cell receptor beta chain was seen ten or more times. The record originates from a study of T cell repertoires in cytomegalovirus infection. CDR3 size: 14 residues. Trimming at V came to 7 bases and at J to 10 bases, leaving 9 bases not matched to a gene. TCRdb reprocessed the reads via MiXCR and lists one record per CDR3 protein. The sample includes about 530,000 distinct CDR3 sequences, 26% of them seen just once. This clonotype originated in a human donor in good health (CMV status not recorded). Some clones in this sample may be carry-over from other donors' samples. The sequenced sample was PBMCs. The chain has TRBV12-3 or TRBV12-4 and TRBJ1-6, with 8 nucleotides matching TRBD1. CDR3 sequence: CASTWDRLGSPLHF. In nucleotides, the CDR3 is TGTGCCAGCACCTGGGACAGGCTAGGATCACCCCTCCACTTT.